What follows are 27 T cell receptor beta chains derived from one specimen sequenced in a study of T cell responses to AZD1222 COVID-19 vaccine. Assay: immunoSEQ multiplex PCR; the TCRdb copy retains only in-frame clones and omits some. The top ten clones hold about 9.3% of a sample with under 130,000 clones, more than 75% of them seen once. The sample was peripheral blood, taken on day 0 of AZD1222 vaccination. These TCRs come from an adult in good health.

This chain links TRBV2 with TRBJ2-7, with 11 positions matching TRBD1. CDR1 and CDR2 from the germline V gene are SNHLY and FYNNEI. The CDR3 runs 16 residues. V was pared by 6 bases and J by 3 bases, with 10 bases of the junction left unmatched. CDR3 sequence (DNA): TGTGCCAGCAGGAAAAACTCCGGGACAGGGGGCTACGAGCAGTACTTC. This translates into CASRKNSGTGGYEQYF.

In this sample, this clone turned up a few times. V gene TRBV27 combines with J gene TRBJ1-1; no clear D gene. Trimming removed 2 bases at V and 1 base at J, with 5 bases between. The CDR3 length is 13 residues. The V gene's germline CDR1 is MNHEY and CDR2 SMNVEV (reference sequence). This chain's CDR3 is CASSLKGNTEAFF. For the CDR3, the DNA is TGTGCCAGCAGTTTAAAGGGGAACACTGAAGCTTTCTTT.

The chain links TRBV30 to TRBJ2-7; D is possibly TRBD1 or TRBD2 (5 bases each). The germline V gene has CDR1 GTSNPN and CDR2 SVGIG (reference sequence). V lost 0 bases, J lost 13 bases, and 16 bases lay in between. There are 12 residues in the CDR3. The CDR3 loop is CAWSVKGTIDYF. The CDR3 DNA sequence: TGTGCCTGGAGTGTAAAGGGGACCATCGACTACTTC.

The gene calls are TRBV6-5 and TRBJ2-7, with D uncertain. The CDR3 contains 15 residues. V lost 0 bases and J lost 2, with 11 bases in between. Germline V gene lookup returns CDR1 MNHEY and CDR2 SVGAGI. Here the CDR3 reads CASSYSSTQPYEQYF. The CDR3 nucleotides are TGTGCCAGCAGTTACTCGTCCACACAGCCCTACGAGCAGTACTTC.

This sequence joins TRBV3-1 (or the pseudogene TRBV3-2) and TRBJ2-3; 11 bases map to TRBD2. Germline CDR1 is LGHDT and CDR2 is YNNKEL (reference sequence). After removal of 3 bases from V and 1 base from J, the junction contained 6 bases not matched to a gene. The CDR3 loop spans 17 amino acids. Written as DNA, the CDR3 is TGTGCCAGCAGCCACAGGAAGGGACTAGCGGGCACAGATACGCAGTATTTT. Its protein is CASSHRKGLAGTDTQYF.

The chain couples TRBV5-4 to TRBJ2-7; unclear D gene. Germline V gene lookup returns CDR1 SGHNT and CDR2 YYREEE (reference sequence). The CDR3 runs to 14 residues. The V end was cut by 0 bases, the J end by 2 bases, with 9 bases between. The CDR3 DNA is TGTGCCAGCAGCTTGGCCGGAGACCCCTACGAGCAGTACTTC. This sequence encodes CASSLAGDPYEQYF.

The chain joins TRBV7-8 to TRBJ2-5, with D perhaps assigned TRBD1 or TRBD2 (5 bases each). The germline CDR1 and CDR2 sequences are SGHVS and FQNEAQ. The CDR3 has 14 residues. With 5 bases removed from V and 2 bases from J, the gap between germline ends came to 12 bases. The CDR3 DNA reads as TGTGCCAGCAGCCGAGGGGCGCTTCAAGAGACCCAGTACTTC. Translation gives CASSRGALQETQYF. Based on the CDR3 plus reference TRBV7-8 and TRBJ2-5, the full variable domain is GAGVSQSPRYKVAKRGQDVALRCDPISGHVSLFWYQQALGQGPEFLTYFQNEAQLDKSGLPSDRFFAERPEGSVSTLKIQRTQQEDSAVYLCASSRGALQETQYFGPGTRLLVL.

The rearrangement uses TRBV5-4 and TRBJ1-4; D is perhaps TRBD1 (5 bases). Trimming stripped 4 bases from V and 5 bases from J, with 12 bases between. This CDR3 comprises 14 residues. Per germline, CDR1 SGHNT and CDR2 YYREEE (reference sequence). CDR3 bases: TGTGCCAGCAGCCTAGCGCAGGGCAATGAAAAACTGTTTTTT. It translates to CASSLAQGNEKLFF.

The chain recombines TRBV5-1 with TRBJ2-3, with 13 nucleotides matching TRBD2. J lost 4 bases, V lost 4 bases, and 3 bases had no gene match. The CDR3 sequence is 15 residues long. From germline, CDR1 is SGHRS and CDR2 YFSETQ. CDR3 region: CASSPGLAGSDTQYF. The CDR3 DNA sequence: TGCGCCAGCAGCCCGGGACTAGCGGGATCAGATACGCAGTATTTT.

This rearrangement joins TRBV28 to TRBJ2-1, with TRBD1 identical over 7 bases. CDR1 and CDR2 (germline): MDHEN, SYDVKM. This CDR3 contains 17 residues. Losses at the gene ends were 2 bases for V and 9 bases for J; bases not matched to a gene: 16. As DNA, the CDR3 is TGTGCCAGCAGTTTAGTATTAGGGCCAGGGGGTTATGGTGAGCAGTTCTTC. Its translation: CASSLVLGPGGYGEQFF.

The V gene is TRBV6-1, the J gene TRBJ1-2, with 10 positions matching TRBD1. The J segment lost 14 bases and the V segment lost 3 bases, leaving 9 bases of the junction unmatched. The CDR3 contains 13 residues. Per the germline V gene, CDR1 is MNHNS and CDR2 is SASEGT. In DNA form, the CDR3 reads TGTGCCAGCAGTGACCGGGACAGGGGATGGCGGACCTTC. This encodes CASSDRDRGWRTF.

The table lists this clone with a count of one. The chain links TRBV13 to TRBJ2-2; D gene ambiguous. The CDR3 spans 14 residues. The germline V gene encodes CDR1 PRHDT and CDR2 FYEKMQ (reference sequence). The V gene lost 4 bases and the J gene lost 4 bases, with 10 bases spanning the gap. CDR3 nucleotides: TGTGCCAGCAGCTCGAGACGTCCCACCGGGGAGCTGTTTTTT. This translates into CASSSRRPTGELFF.

The gene calls are TRBV19 and TRBJ1-1, with 8 nucleotides matching TRBD1. The V gene's germline CDR1 is LNHDA and CDR2 SQIVND (reference sequence). This CDR3 is 14 amino acids long. The J segment lost 1 base and the V segment lost 5 bases, leaving 3 bases of the junction unmatched. The CDR3 loop is CASSYRGSNTEAFF. The CDR3 nucleotides read TGTGCCAGTAGTTACAGGGGGTCGAACACTGAAGCTTTCTTT.

The V gene is TRBV7-9, the J gene TRBJ1-4, with D uncertain. Germline CDR1 SEHNR, CDR2 FQNEAQ (reference sequence). The CDR3 runs 11 residues. Trimming removed 1 base at V and 13 bases at J, with 7 bases between. CDR3 loop: CASSLGQILFF. CDR3 coding DNA: TGTGCCAGCAGCTTAGGGCAGATACTGTTTTTT.

V gene TRBV3-1 (or the pseudogene TRBV3-2) combines with J gene TRBJ2-2, with D perhaps TRBD2 (6 bases). Germline V gives CDR1 LGHDT, CDR2 YNNKEL (reference sequence). Trimming left V 10 bases short and J 2 bases short, with 11 bases between. The CDR3 spans 13 residues. In DNA, the CDR3 is TGTGCCATCCAGGGACTTAACACCGGGGAGCTGTTTTTT. Translating it yields CAIQGLNTGELFF.

This clone has more than one count but fewer than ten. This rearrangement joins TRBV13 to TRBJ2-5; 7 bases are a match to TRBD2. In germline, CDR1 is PRHDT, CDR2 FYEKMQ (reference sequence). CDR3 size: 14 residues. The J segment lost 6 bases and the V segment lost 5 bases, leaving 9 bases of the junction unmatched. CDR3 nucleotide sequence: TGTGCCAGCAGCCCCTTCGGGGGGTTCCAGACCCAGTACTTC. This codes for CASSPFGGFQTQYF.

This clone was seen only once. This sequence joins TRBV29-1 and TRBJ2-2, with 7 positions matching TRBD1. The length of the CDR3 is 14 residues. After removal of 4 bases from V and 0 bases from J, the junction contained 2 bases not matched to a gene. Germline V CDR1 and CDR2: SQVTM, ANQGSEA. CDR3 region: CSVVTGANTGELFF. The DNA for the CDR3 is TGCAGCGTTGTTACAGGGGCGAACACCGGGGAGCTGTTTTTT.

The rearrangement links TRBV7-9 to TRBJ2-2, with 14 bases identical to TRBD2. The CDR3 sequence is 16 residues long. Per the germline V gene, CDR1 is SEHNR and CDR2 is FQNEAQ (reference sequence). The V segment lost 3 bases and the J segment 7 bases; nucleotides outside the gene matches: 4. The CDR3 here is CASSLGLAGVGGELFF. In DNA, the CDR3 is TGTGCCAGCAGCTTGGGACTAGCGGGAGTGGGCGGGGAGCTGTTTTTT.

The CDR3 reads CASYGGRRSYNEQFF. CDR3 DNA sequence: TGTGCCAGCTACGGTGGGAGGAGATCCTACAATGAGCAGTTCTTC. The V and J genes are TRBV2 and TRBJ2-1; maybe TRBD2 (6 bases). The CDR3 has 15 amino acids. Trimming shortened V by 8 bases and J by 1 base, and 15 bases separated the two germline ends. Germline V gives CDR1 SNHLY, CDR2 FYNNEI.

The rearrangement joins TRBV9 to TRBJ1-5; unclear D gene. Trimming took 3 bases from V and 5 from J, leaving 12 bases between them. The length of the CDR3 is 14 residues. CDR1 SGDLS and CDR2 YYNGEE come from the germline V gene. CDR3 protein: CASSALGADQPQHF. The DNA for the CDR3 is TGTGCCAGCAGCGCCTTAGGAGCCGATCAGCCCCAGCATTTT.

The chain carries TRBV7-7 and TRBJ2-1, with 10 bases lining up with TRBD1. The CDR3 length is 15 residues. The germline V gene encodes CDR1 SSHAT and CDR2 FNYEAQ (reference sequence). With 5 bases clipped from V and 6 bases from J, the junction kept 7 bases outside the gene matches. The CDR3 DNA sequence: TGTGCCAGCAGCCTGGACAGGGGGGTCGGCAATGAGCAGTTCTTC. Encoded protein: CASSLDRGVGNEQFF. Full variable domain (missing parts from reference TRBV7-7 and TRBJ2-1): GAGVSQSPRYKVTKRGQDVTLRCDPISSHATLYWYQQALGQGPEFLTYFNYEAQPDKSGLPSDRFSAERPEGSISTLTIQRTEQRDSAMYRCASSLDRGVGNEQFFGPGTRLTVL.

CDR3: CASSSSGSSYNEQFF. CDR3 DNA: TGTGCCAGCAGCTCTAGCGGGAGCTCCTACAATGAGCAGTTCTTC. The chain carries TRBV3-1 (or the pseudogene TRBV3-2) and TRBJ2-1; 10 positions match TRBD2. Germline V gene data show CDR1 as LGHDT and CDR2 as YNNKEL (reference sequence). The V and J ends lost 5 bases and 0 bases, in that order; junction bases with no gene match: 1. CDR3 size: 15 residues.

The chain employs TRBV6-1 and TRBJ2-7; 13 positions match TRBD2. The CDR3 is 16 residues long. V lost 1 base and J lost 3; bases outside the gene matches: 3. Germline V CDR1 and CDR2: MNHNS, SASEGT. CDR3 sequence: CASSEGGLAGFYEQYF. CDR3 DNA: TGTGCCAGCAGTGAAGGGGGACTAGCGGGATTCTACGAGCAGTACTTC.

This clone occurred a few times. CDR3 sequence: CASSQVNSRYSYNEQFF. The CDR3 DNA reads TGCGCCAGCAGCCAAGTCAACAGCCGCTACTCCTACAATGAGCAGTTCTTC. The chain employs TRBV4-1 and TRBJ2-1; D is ambiguous. CDR3 length: 17 amino acids. The V end lost 1 base, the J end lost 0 bases, and 13 bases lay between the germline ends. The germline V gene encodes CDR1 MGHRA and CDR2 YSYEKL.

V and J are TRBV12-3 or TRBV12-4 and TRBJ1-4; possibly TRBD1 for D (6 bases). Deletions cut 4 bases from V and 8 bases from J, with 11 bases between. The CDR3 length is 13 residues. CDR3 sequence (DNA): TGTGCCAGCAGTTGGGACAACGAGGAAAAACTGTTTTTT. Protein sequence: CASSWDNEEKLFF.

The rearrangement uses TRBV7-3 and TRBJ2-1; perhaps TRBD2 as D (6 bases). This CDR3 is 14 amino acids long. Germline assignment: CDR1 SGHTA and CDR2 FQGTGA. Trimming shortened V by 2 bases and J by 5 bases, and 10 bases separated the two germline ends. DNA for the CDR3: TGTGCCAGCAGCTTAGACGGGAGTGACAATGAGCAGTTCTTC. Translating gives CASSLDGSDNEQFF. Supplemented by reference TRBV7-3 and TRBJ2-1, the full variable domain reads GAGVSQTPSNKVTEKGKYVELRCDPISGHTALYWYRQSLGQGPEFLIYFQGTGAADDSGLPNDRFFAVRPEGSVSTLKIQRTERGDSAVYLCASSLDGSDNEQFFGPGTRLTVL.

The V and J genes are TRBV16 and TRBJ2-1, with D maybe TRBD1 (6 bases). The germline V gene has CDR1 KGHSY and CDR2 FQNENV. V was trimmed by 8 bases and J by 6 bases, leaving 17 bases between them. CDR3 length equals 14 residues. The CDR3 loop is CASASRGRGNEQFF. The CDR3 DNA reads TGTGCCAGCGCGTCCAGGGGCAGGGGCAATGAGCAGTTCTTC.